This T cell receptor beta chain derives from a study of T cell changes during pregnancy in multiple sclerosis. The repertoire was sequenced with immunoSEQ multiplex PCR; TCRdb's copy has only in-frame clones and lacks some. Of about 51,000 clones in the sample, 80% to 95% were seen once. The CDR3 has 13 amino acids. Germline CDR1 SGHDT, CDR2 YYEEEE. With 4 bases removed from V and 1 base from J, the gap between germline ends came to 9 bases. The sequence derives from a female donor with multiple sclerosis, enrolled in a pregnancy study. The specimen was CD8+ T cells from peripheral blood mononuclear cells, collected in the second trimester of pregnancy. This rearrangement joins TRBV5-6 to TRBJ2-7; D is unclear. The CDR3 here is CASSPAGSYEQYF. Written as DNA, the CDR3 is TGTGCCAGCAGCCCGGCCGGGTCCTACGAGCAGTACTTC.